This TCR beta chain appears in the sequencing data of a study of cytomegalovirus exposure and HLA in healthy donors. Turning to this clone: What it binds is not known.

The repertoire was sequenced with immunoSEQ multiplex PCR; TCRdb's copy has only in-frame clones and lacks some. The table has approximately 150,000 clones, roughly 86% seen once; the top ten hold approximately 2.4%. The length of the CDR3 is 16 residues. CDR1 is MNHEY, CDR2 SMNVEV, per germline (reference sequence). J gave up 4 bases and V 8 bases, and 12 bases lay outside the gene matches. Study results and caveats: Among TCR beta chains, those listed as cytomegalovirus-associated numbered approximately 150. The study found most TCR sequences rare, yet found some public TCRs in many donors.

This clonotype originated in a man in his late teens or twenties in good health and CMV-seropositive. Sequences were obtained from PBMCs. The rearrangement joins TRBV27 to TRBJ2-1; TRBD1 matches at 9 bases. The chain's CDR3 is CASSIAGTGYYNEQFF. The CDR3 nucleotides are TGTGCCAGCTCAATAGCCGGGACAGGGTATTACAATGAGCAGTTCTTC.